The clone carrying this T cell receptor beta chain was found a few times. Its antigen is currently unknown. TCRdb independently ran MiXCR on the 5' RACE reads; one entry per CDR3 protein. The sample gives about 350,000 distinct CDR3 sequences, more than 9% of which show up once; 15% to 20% is in the top ten. These data come from a study of T cells after yellow fever vaccination. Notes on the study in general: Some clonotypes were seen in both the CD4 and the CD8 compartments. These made up a small share and likely arose from convergent recombination. It was a weaker secondary response, yet one that peaked faster, at day 5 versus 15.

CDR3 length: 16 amino acids. The V gene's germline CDR1 is SQVTM and CDR2 ANQGSEA. Trimming cost V 2 bases and J 0 bases; bases outside gene matches: 7. The chain couples TRBV29-1 to TRBJ2-5; 9 bases are shared with TRBD2. The receptor comes from a man in his late teens or twenties who received the YFV17D yellow fever vaccine. The sample consisted of PBMCs, taken on the day of the first yellow fever vaccination. CDR3 sequence (DNA): TGCAGCGTTGAAAACCGCGGGGGGGCCCACCAAGAGACCCAGTACTTC. Translated: CSVENRGGAHQETQYF.